These T cell receptor beta chains were read from a single sample in a study of untreated major depressive disorder. Sequenced by immunoSEQ multiplex PCR; TCRdb stores in-frame clones only, minus some. The repertoire holds about 21,000 clones, with roughly 86% as singletons. The sample was CD4+ T cells from PBMCs. These receptors were obtained from a woman aged 35 to 49 in good health. The CDR3 runs from the conserved cysteine through the conserved F or W. D genes are given only for firm matches. Clone size is stated in some rows and not others, as once, few, many or a class when expanded.

V gene,clone size,CDR3 length,J gene,D gene,CDR3 DNA,CDR3 protein
TRBV7-9,-,14,TRBJ2-1,TRBD1,TGTGCCAGCAGGACCGGGACAGGGAACAATGAGCAGTTCTTC,CASRTGTGNNEQFF
TRBV7-2,-,16,TRBJ2-4,TRBD2,TGTGCCAGCAGCTTAGGAGCGGGAGGGGCCAAAAACATTCAGTACTTC,CASSLGAGGAKNIQYF
TRBV28,once,14,TRBJ1-5,-,TGTGCCAGCATCGGAGTCCTCAGGGGTCAGCCCCAGCATTTT,CASIGVLRGQPQHF
TRBV7-9,-,14,TRBJ2-5,TRBD2,TGTGCCAGCAGCCCGACTAGCGTGCAAGAGACCCAGTACTTC,CASSPTSVQETQYF
TRBV4-1,-,15,TRBJ1-1,TRBD1,TGCGCCAGCAGCCAGAGAACAGGGGGTGGTGATTCAGCTTTCTTT,CASSQRTGGGDSAFF
TRBV5-1,-,13,TRBJ2-1,-,TGCGCCAGCAGCCAAGGCTCCTACAATGAGCAGTTCTTC,CASSQGSYNEQFF
TRBV25-1,-,13,TRBJ2-3,TRBD2,TGTGCCAGCAGTCTAGCGGGCACAGATACGCAGTATTTT,CASSLAGTDTQYF
TRBV16,-,16,TRBJ1-2,-,TGTGCCAGCAGCCACCGGGACAATTCGTTCGACTATGGCTACACCTTC,CASSHRDNSFDYGYTF
TRBV2,few,13,TRBJ1-1,-,TGTGCCAGCAGGATACACGAGAACACTGAAGCTTTCTTT,CASRIHENTEAFF
TRBV7-2,-,14,TRBJ2-6,-,TGTGCCAGCGGCGCGGTATCTGGGGCCAACGTCCTGACTTTC,CASGAVSGANVLTF
TRBV28,-,13,TRBJ1-5,-,TGTGCCAGCAGTTTAAGGGCTGGACAGCCCCAGCATTTT,CASSLRAGQPQHF